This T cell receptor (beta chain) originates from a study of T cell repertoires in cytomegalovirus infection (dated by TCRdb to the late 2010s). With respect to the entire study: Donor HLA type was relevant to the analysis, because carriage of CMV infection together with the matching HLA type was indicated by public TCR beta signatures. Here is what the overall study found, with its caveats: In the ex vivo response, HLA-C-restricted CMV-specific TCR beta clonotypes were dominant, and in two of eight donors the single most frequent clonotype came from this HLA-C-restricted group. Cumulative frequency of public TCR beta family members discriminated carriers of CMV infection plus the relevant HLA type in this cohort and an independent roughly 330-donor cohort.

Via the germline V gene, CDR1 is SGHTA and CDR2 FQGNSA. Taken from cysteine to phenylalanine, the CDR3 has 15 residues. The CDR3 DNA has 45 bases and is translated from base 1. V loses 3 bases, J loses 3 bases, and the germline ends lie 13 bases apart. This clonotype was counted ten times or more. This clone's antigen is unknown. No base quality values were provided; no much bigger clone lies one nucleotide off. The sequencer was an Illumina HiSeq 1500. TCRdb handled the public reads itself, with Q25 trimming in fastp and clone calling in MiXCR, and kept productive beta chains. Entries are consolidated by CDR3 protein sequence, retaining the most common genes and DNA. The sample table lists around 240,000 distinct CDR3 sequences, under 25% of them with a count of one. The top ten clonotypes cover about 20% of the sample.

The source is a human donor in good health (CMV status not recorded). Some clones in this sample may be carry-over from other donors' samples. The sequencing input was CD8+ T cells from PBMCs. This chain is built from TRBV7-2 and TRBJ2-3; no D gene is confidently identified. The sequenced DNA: TGTGCCAGCAGCTTTGGTGGGGTAGTGACAGATACGCAGTATTTT. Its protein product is CASSFGGVVTDTQYF.